A single sample is the source of the 32 T cell receptor beta chains below, sequenced in a study of blood T cell repertoires in COVID-19 (TCRdb year 2020). Libraries came from the immunoSEQ multiplex PCR assay. Sourced from immuneACCESS, this table was stored by TCRdb with only in-frame sequences that have V and J called. A share of the clones is absent; for the studies checked, an unresolved V gene accounts for under half, and the remainder has no known explanation. In all, the sample holds about 16,000 clones, and over 75% of those were seen once. The ten largest make up approximately 25% of the sample. Input material: peripheral blood. The origin of the receptors is a woman aged 65 to 85 with active COVID-19.

The chain recombines TRBV19 with TRBJ1-2; 9 nucleotides match TRBD1. Trimming removed 3 bases from V and 5 bases from J; junction bases left unmatched: 4. CDR3 size: 14 residues. Germline V lookup: CDR1 LNHDA, CDR2 SQIVND (reference sequence). The CDR3 region has the DNA TGTGCCAGTAGTATCGGGACAGGGAGTTATGGCTACACCTTC. Protein sequence: CASSIGTGSYGYTF.

The V and J genes are TRBV10-3 and TRBJ2-3; D not certain. The CDR3 runs to 14 residues. Deletions cut 4 bases from V and 0 bases from J, with 8 bases between. The germline gives CDR1 ENHRY, CDR2 SYGVKD. CDR3 sequence reads: CAISAGYSTDTQYF. CDR3 sequence (DNA): TGTGCCATCAGTGCCGGGTATAGCACAGATACGCAGTATTTT.

The genes are TRBV11-3 and TRBJ1-3; maybe TRBD1 (5 bases). Per the germline V gene, CDR1 is SGHNT and CDR2 is YENEEA. The CDR3 has 15 amino acids. V lost 5 bases and J lost 2, with 13 bases in between. DNA of the CDR3: TGTGCCAGCAGCCCAAACCAGGGCCCTGGAAACACCATATATTTT. Its translation is CASSPNQGPGNTIYF.

V usage is TRBV5-1 and J usage is TRBJ2-3; 7 bases align to TRBD2. Trimming cost V 0 bases and J 5 bases; bases outside gene matches: 6. This CDR3 spans 15 amino acids. In germline, CDR1 is SGHRS, CDR2 YFSETQ. This CDR3 reads CASSLERGARDTQYF. As DNA, the CDR3 is TGCGCCAGCAGCTTGGAGCGGGGAGCGAGAGATACGCAGTATTTT.

Comments on this clone: The junction does not match germline at one end; this may be a read error. V usage is TRBV2 and J usage is TRBJ1-5; 7 bases are a match to TRBD1. The CDR3 is 15 amino acids. Germline V CDR1 and CDR2: SNHLY, FYNNEI. The CDR3 loop reads CASREGQVSNQPQHF. In DNA form, the CDR3 reads TGTGCCAGCAGGGAAGGACAGGTTAGCAATCAGCCCCAGCATTTT.

This clone has more than one count but fewer than ten. The chain links TRBV3-1 (or the pseudogene TRBV3-2) to TRBJ2-7; D gene unclear. The CDR3 covers 11 residues. Deletions cut 3 bases from V and 6 bases from J, with 6 bases between. CDR1 is LGHDT and CDR2 is YNNKEL in the germline V gene (reference sequence). CDR3 sequence reads: CASSHTTEQYF. CDR3 nucleotide sequence: TGTGCCAGCAGCCATACAACCGAGCAGTACTTC.

This rearrangement joins TRBV3-1 (or the pseudogene TRBV3-2) to TRBJ1-2; D perhaps matches TRBD1 (5 bases). Germline V lookup: CDR1 LGHDT, CDR2 YNNKEL (reference sequence). The CDR3 length is 13 residues. Trimming took off 4 bases at V and 4 bases at J, with 10 bases between the two ends. For the CDR3, the DNA is TGTGCCAGCAGCCCGGGACTTAGCTATGGCTACACCTTC. It is translated as CASSPGLSYGYTF.

This clone has only one observation. V and J are TRBV9 and TRBJ2-5, with 11 positions matching TRBD2. Germline V CDR1 and CDR2: SGDLS, YYNGEE. The CDR3 runs to 17 residues. The ends lost 0 bases at V and 4 bases at J; junction bases unmatched: 8. CDR3 protein: CASSVGLLAGGRETQYF. DNA for the CDR3: TGTGCCAGCAGCGTAGGATTGCTAGCGGGAGGTCGAGAGACCCAGTACTTC.

This chain connects TRBV28 to TRBJ1-2; tentatively, D is TRBD1 (6 bases). V lost 4 bases and J lost 4, with 13 bases in between. CDR1 and CDR2 (germline): MDHEN, SYDVKM. The CDR3 covers 14 residues. CDR3 sequence: CASSSQGLGYGYTF. For the CDR3, the DNA is TGTGCCAGCAGTTCACAGGGTCTGGGCTATGGCTACACCTTC.

J is TRBJ2-3 and V is TRBV5-4; 9 bases fit TRBD2. Germline CDR1 and CDR2: SGHNT and YYREEE (reference sequence). The ends lost 0 bases at V and 4 bases at J; junction bases unmatched: 3. This CDR3 contains 15 residues. CDR3 sequence: CASSLGGRVADTQYF. The DNA for the CDR3 is TGTGCCAGCAGCTTGGGCGGGAGGGTGGCAGATACGCAGTATTTT. Full variable domain (rest looked up from reference TRBV5-4 and TRBJ2-3): ETGVTQSPTHLIKTRGQQVTLRCSSQSGHNTVSWYQQALGQGPQFIFQYYREEENGRGNFPPRFSGLQFPNYSSELNVNALELDDSALYLCASSLGGRVADTQYFGPGTRLTVL.

The chain recombines TRBV18 with TRBJ2-7, with D maybe TRBD2 (6 bases). The length of the CDR3 is 14 residues. Germline V gene data show CDR1 as KGHSH and CDR2 as LQKENI. Trimming took off 3 bases at V and 5 bases at J, with 14 bases between the two ends. In DNA, the CDR3 is TGTGCCAGCTCACCCCCGGGACTGGGGAACGAGCAGTACTTC. Encoded protein: CASSPPGLGNEQYF.

V and J are TRBV6-5 and TRBJ1-5; 9 bases fit TRBD1. The CDR3 is made up of 13 amino acids. Germline loops: CDR1 MNHEY, CDR2 SVGAGI. V shed 9 bases, J shed 7 bases, and the junction held 7 bases outside the gene matches. CDR3 protein: CASTGGAKQPQHF. CDR3 coding DNA: TGTGCCAGTACAGGGGGCGCTAAGCAGCCCCAGCATTTT.

This sequence joins TRBV6-2 or TRBV6-3 and TRBJ2-1; TRBD2 matches at 8 bases. Germline loops: CDR1 MNHEY, CDR2 SVGEGT. The CDR3 covers 17 residues. V shed 6 bases and J 5 bases; nucleotides not matched to a gene: 15. CDR3 nucleotides: TGTGCCAGCAGCTTCTACGGAGCGGGGGAACTCAACAATGAGCAGTTCTTC. Protein product: CASSFYGAGELNNEQFF.

V usage is TRBV27 and J usage is TRBJ2-1; 8 bases agree with TRBD1. CDR1 and CDR2 from the germline V gene are MNHEY and SMNVEV (reference sequence). Unmatched junction bases numbered 2, after V lost 3 bases and J lost 7 bases. CDR3 length equals 13 residues. Written as DNA, the CDR3 is TGTGCCAGCAGTTTTCAGGGGGCTAATGAGCAGTTCTTC. Translation: CASSFQGANEQFF.

The chain couples TRBV7-2 to TRBJ2-7; 7 positions match TRBD2. CDR3 length equals 16 residues. V shed 2 bases and J 3 bases; nucleotides not matched to a gene: 10. CDR1 and CDR2 (germline): SGHTA, FQGNSA. CDR3 nucleotides: TGTGCCAGCAGCTTACGTGGGGACTACGGAGGCTACGAGCAGTACTTC. It codes for CASSLRGDYGGYEQYF.

The chain combines TRBV7-2 with TRBJ2-7; 9 bases align to TRBD2. The CDR3 loop spans 15 amino acids. V lost 1 base and J lost 3; bases outside the gene matches: 4. Germline CDR1 and CDR2: SGHTA and FQGNSA. The CDR3 loop is CASSLDPSGVYEQYF. The CDR3 DNA reads as TGTGCCAGCAGCTTAGACCCTAGCGGGGTCTACGAGCAGTACTTC.

The chain uses TRBV10-3 and TRBJ1-2; 9 bases are a match to TRBD1. CDR3 length equals 17 residues. The V gene's germline CDR1 is ENHRY and CDR2 SYGVKD. J gave up 4 bases and V 4 bases, and 13 bases lay outside the gene matches. CDR3 amino acids: CAISAQQGANFSYGYTF. For the CDR3, the DNA is TGTGCCATCAGTGCTCAACAGGGGGCAAATTTTAGCTATGGCTACACCTTC.

The genes are TRBV30 and TRBJ1-3; D is unclear. This CDR3 spans 13 amino acids. Germline V gives CDR1 GTSNPN, CDR2 SVGIG (reference sequence). V was trimmed by 1 base and J by 4 bases, leaving 8 bases between them. The CDR3 DNA sequence: TGTGCCTGGAGTGCAACACAGGGAAACACCATATATTTT. The encoded protein is CAWSATQGNTIYF. Complete variable domain (other parts from reference TRBV30 and TRBJ1-3): SQTIHQWPATLVQPVGSPLSLECTVEGTSNPNLYWYRQAAGRGLQLLFYSVGIGQISSEVPQNLSASRPQDRQFILSSKKLLLSDSGFYLCAWSATQGNTIYFGEGSWLTVV.

The rearrangement uses TRBV18 and TRBJ2-7, with a tentative D call TRBD1 (5 bases). Trimming stripped 8 bases from V and 3 bases from J, with 17 bases between. Germline V lookup: CDR1 KGHSH, CDR2 LQKENI. The CDR3 covers 14 residues. The CDR3 DNA follows: TGTGCCAGCCATGGGTCAGGGCGCATCTACGAGCAGTACTTC. It is translated as CASHGSGRIYEQYF.

Judged by abundance, this clone is medium-sized. The rearrangement uses TRBV28 and TRBJ2-1; D gene unclear. Trimming left V 5 bases short and J 6 bases short, with 8 bases between. This CDR3 spans 12 amino acids. Germline lookup yields CDR1 MDHEN and CDR2 SYDVKM. This CDR3 is CASSPWSNEQFF. The CDR3 bases are TGTGCCAGCAGTCCCTGGAGCAATGAGCAGTTCTTC.

V usage is TRBV5-6 and J usage is TRBJ1-2, with a possible D match to TRBD1 (5 bases). The CDR3 runs to 15 residues. V was trimmed by 2 bases and J by 3 bases, leaving 14 bases between them. In germline, CDR1 is SGHDT, CDR2 YYEEEE. This CDR3 reads CASSFYLQGYYGYTF. CDR3 coding DNA: TGTGCCAGCAGCTTTTATCTTCAGGGTTACTATGGCTACACCTTC.

The chain employs TRBV7-3 and TRBJ2-5; 8 bases match TRBD2. CDR1 is SGHTA, CDR2 FQGTGA, per germline. The V and J ends lost 5 bases and 5 bases, in that order; junction bases with no gene match: 7. The CDR3 length is 14 residues. CDR3 DNA sequence: TGTGCCAGCAGCCCCAGCGGGAGTAGGGAGACCCAGTACTTC. It yields the protein CASSPSGSRETQYF. The full variable domain, completed using reference TRBV7-3 and TRBJ2-5, is GAGVSQTPSNKVTEKGKYVELRCDPISGHTALYWYRQSLGQGPEFLIYFQGTGAADDSGLPNDRFFAVRPEGSVSTLKIQRTERGDSAVYLCASSPSGSRETQYFGPGTRLLVL.

The genes are TRBV7-9 and TRBJ1-1; TRBD1 matches at 8 bases. Looked up from germline, CDR1 is SEHNR and CDR2 is FQNEAQ (reference sequence). The ends lost 9 bases at V and 0 bases at J; junction bases unmatched: 6. The CDR3 consists of 14 residues. The CDR3 region has the DNA TGTGCCAGTAAACAGGGGGAGTTGAACACTGAAGCTTTCTTT. This sequence encodes CASKQGELNTEAFF.

The chain links TRBV7-9 to TRBJ2-3; D is ambiguous. The germline V gene has CDR1 SEHNR and CDR2 FQNEAQ (reference sequence). The CDR3 totals 13 residues. The ends were cut back, 4 bases at V and 4 bases at J, with 9 bases in the middle. The CDR3 DNA is TGTGCCAGCAGCTCCACGGTCCCAGATACGCAGTATTTT. Amino acids: CASSSTVPDTQYF.

The chain recombines TRBV14 with TRBJ2-5; 14 nucleotides match TRBD2. From germline, CDR1 is SGHDN and CDR2 FVKESK. Trimming cost V 4 bases and J 6 bases; bases outside gene matches: 16. This CDR3 has 19 amino acids. CDR3 region: CASSPNPTSGRAGGKTQYF. CDR3 coding DNA: TGTGCCAGCAGCCCTAATCCGACTAGCGGGAGGGCCGGAGGAAAGACCCAGTACTTC. The variable domain in full, with the rest retrieved from reference TRBV14 and TRBJ2-5, is EAGVTQFPSHSVIEKGQTVTLRCDPISGHDNLYWYRRVMGKEIKFLLHFVKESKQDESGMPNNRFLAERTGGTYSTLKVQPAELEDSGVYFCASSPNPTSGRAGGKTQYFGPGTRLLVL.

The CDR3 DNA follows: TGTGCCAGCAGTGAGCGGCCCGCCAGGGCAGATACGCAGTATTTT. Translation: CASSERPARADTQYF. The chain combines TRBV6-1 with TRBJ2-3, with a weak D call TRBD1 (5 bases). CDR1 is MNHNS and CDR2 is SASEGT in the germline V gene. This CDR3 is 15 amino acids long. Trimming left V 3 bases short and J 4 bases short, with 14 bases between.

The chain joins TRBV5-1 to TRBJ2-7; TRBD2 might be the D (6 bases). The CDR3 runs to 15 residues. V lost 4 bases and J 0 bases, leaving 14 bases between the germline ends. Germline V gives CDR1 SGHRS, CDR2 YFSETQ. The DNA of the CDR3 is TGCGCCAGCAGCCCCGGCGGGGCGAGCTCCTACGAGCAGTACTTC. Encoded protein: CASSPGGASSYEQYF. The full variable domain, rest sourced from reference TRBV5-1 and TRBJ2-7, is KAGVTQTPRYLIKTRGQQVTLSCSPISGHRSVSWYQQTPGQGLQFLFEYFSETQRNKGNFPGRFSGRQFSNSRSEMNVSTLELGDSALYLCASSPGGASSYEQYFGPGTRLTVT.

This clone was counted a few times. The rearrangement links TRBV19 to TRBJ2-1, with TRBD2 matching 8 bases. Unmatched junction bases numbered 11, after V lost 7 bases and J lost 9 bases. This CDR3 has 14 amino acids. Germline V gene data show CDR1 as LNHDA and CDR2 as SQIVND (reference sequence). The CDR3 spells CASMSGSGGSEQFF. The CDR3 nucleotides are TGTGCCAGTATGAGCGGGAGTGGGGGAAGTGAGCAGTTCTTC. Based on the CDR3 plus reference TRBV19 and TRBJ2-1, the full variable domain is DGGITQSPKYLFRKEGQNVTLSCEQNLNHDAMYWYRQDPGQGLRLIYYSQIVNDFQKGDIAEGYSVSREKKESFPLTVTSAQKNPTAFYLCASMSGSGGSEQFFGPGTRLTVL.

V usage is TRBV4-2 and J usage is TRBJ2-5, with 13 bases identical to TRBD2. V shed 0 bases, J shed 2 bases, and the junction held 6 bases outside the gene matches. The CDR3 spans 18 residues. Germline CDR1 and CDR2: LGHNA and YNFKEQ. This CDR3 is CASSQDLLAGGRQETQYF. DNA of the CDR3: TGTGCCAGCAGCCAAGATCTACTAGCGGGAGGGAGACAAGAGACCCAGTACTTC.

The J gene is TRBJ2-1, the V gene TRBV6-6; D is undetermined. Germline CDR1 is MNHNY and CDR2 is SVGAGI (reference sequence). The V gene lost 0 bases and the J gene lost 4 bases, with 7 bases spanning the gap. The CDR3 totals 14 residues. For the CDR3, the DNA is TGTGCCAGCAGTTACTCGCAGGTGTACAATGAGCAGTTCTTC. This gives the protein CASSYSQVYNEQFF.

The chain recombines TRBV28 with TRBJ2-1, with TRBD2 matching 7 bases. This CDR3 has 19 amino acids. Germline V gene lookup returns CDR1 MDHEN and CDR2 SYDVKM. Unmatched junction bases numbered 19, after V lost 8 bases and J lost 0 bases. Here the CDR3 DNA reads TGTGCCAGCCTGGCGGGCGGACTAGAGGGCCTCCGCTCCTACAATGAGCAGTTCTTC. This gives the protein CASLAGGLEGLRSYNEQFF.

This clone showed up just a few times. The chain links TRBV4-1 to TRBJ2-7, with 9 bases that match TRBD2. This CDR3 comprises 15 residues. Unmatched junction bases numbered 5, after V lost 3 bases and J lost 2 bases. Germline assignment: CDR1 MGHRA and CDR2 YSYEKL. This CDR3 reads CASSQEREVPYEQYF. In DNA form, the CDR3 reads TGCGCCAGCAGCCAGGAGCGGGAGGTACCCTACGAGCAGTACTTC.